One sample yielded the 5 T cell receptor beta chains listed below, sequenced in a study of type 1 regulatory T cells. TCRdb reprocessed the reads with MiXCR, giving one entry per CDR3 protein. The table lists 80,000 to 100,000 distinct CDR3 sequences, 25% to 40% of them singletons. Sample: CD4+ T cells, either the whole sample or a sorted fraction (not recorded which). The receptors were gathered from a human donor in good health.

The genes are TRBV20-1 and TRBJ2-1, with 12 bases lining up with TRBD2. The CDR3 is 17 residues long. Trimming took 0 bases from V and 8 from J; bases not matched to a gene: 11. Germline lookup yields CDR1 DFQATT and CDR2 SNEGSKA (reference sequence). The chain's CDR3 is CSARDSAGLAGSHEQFF. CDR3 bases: TGCAGTGCTAGAGACTCGGCGGGACTAGCGGGTTCCCATGAGCAGTTCTTC.

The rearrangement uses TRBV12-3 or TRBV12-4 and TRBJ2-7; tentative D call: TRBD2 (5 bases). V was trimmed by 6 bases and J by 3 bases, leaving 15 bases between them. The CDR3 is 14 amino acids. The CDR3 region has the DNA TGTGCCAGCAGGACAACTAGAACACGCTACGAGCAGTACTTC. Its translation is CASRTTRTRYEQYF.

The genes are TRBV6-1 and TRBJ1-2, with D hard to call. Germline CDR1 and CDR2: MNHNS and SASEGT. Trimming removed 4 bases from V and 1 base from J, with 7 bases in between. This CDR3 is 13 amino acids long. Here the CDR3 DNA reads TGTGCCAGCAGTGGGTTGCTTAACTATGGCTACACCTTC. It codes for CASSGLLNYGYTF.

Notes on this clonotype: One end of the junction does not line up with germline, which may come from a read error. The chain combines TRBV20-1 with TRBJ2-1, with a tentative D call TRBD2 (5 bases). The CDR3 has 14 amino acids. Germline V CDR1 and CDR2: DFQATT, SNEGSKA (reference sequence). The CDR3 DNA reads TGCAGTGCTAGGAATCCGGGGTTATACAATGGGCAGTTCTTC. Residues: CSARNPGLYNGQFF.

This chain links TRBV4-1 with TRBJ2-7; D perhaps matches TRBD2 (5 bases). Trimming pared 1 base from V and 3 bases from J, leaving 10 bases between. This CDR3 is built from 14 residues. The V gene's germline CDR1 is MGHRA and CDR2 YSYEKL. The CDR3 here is CASSQVFRDYEQYF. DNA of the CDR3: TGCGCCAGCAGCCAAGTTTTCCGGGACTACGAGCAGTACTTC.